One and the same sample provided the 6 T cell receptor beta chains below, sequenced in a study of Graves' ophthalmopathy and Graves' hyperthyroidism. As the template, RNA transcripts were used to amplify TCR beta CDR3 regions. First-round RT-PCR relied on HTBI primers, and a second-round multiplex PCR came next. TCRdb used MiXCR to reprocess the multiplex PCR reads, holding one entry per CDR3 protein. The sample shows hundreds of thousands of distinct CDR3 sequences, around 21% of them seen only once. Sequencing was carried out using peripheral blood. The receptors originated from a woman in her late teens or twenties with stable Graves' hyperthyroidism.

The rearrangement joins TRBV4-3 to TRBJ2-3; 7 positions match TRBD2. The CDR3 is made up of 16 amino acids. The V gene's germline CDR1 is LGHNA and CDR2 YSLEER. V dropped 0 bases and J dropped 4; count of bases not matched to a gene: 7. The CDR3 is CASSQDMGRGPDTQYF. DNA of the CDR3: TGCGCCAGCAGCCAAGATATGGGGAGGGGCCCAGATACGCAGTATTTT.

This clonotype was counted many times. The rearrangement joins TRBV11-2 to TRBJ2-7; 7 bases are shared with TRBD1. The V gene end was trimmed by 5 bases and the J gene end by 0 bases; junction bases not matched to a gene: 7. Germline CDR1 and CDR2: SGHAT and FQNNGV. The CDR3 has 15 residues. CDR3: CASSPIQGSSYEQYF. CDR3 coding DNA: TGTGCCAGCAGCCCGATACAGGGGTCCTCCTACGAGCAGTACTTC.

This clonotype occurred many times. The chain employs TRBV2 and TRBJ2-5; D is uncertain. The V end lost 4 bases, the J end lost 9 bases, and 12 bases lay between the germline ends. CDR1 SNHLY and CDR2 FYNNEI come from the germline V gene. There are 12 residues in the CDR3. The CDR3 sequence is CASSVQGWSQYF. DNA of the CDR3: TGTGCCAGCAGTGTCCAAGGCTGGTCCCAGTACTTC.

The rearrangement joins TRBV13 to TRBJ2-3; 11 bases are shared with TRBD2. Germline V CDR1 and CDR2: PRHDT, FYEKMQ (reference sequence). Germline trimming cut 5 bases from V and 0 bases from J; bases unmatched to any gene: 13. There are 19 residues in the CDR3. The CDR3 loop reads CASSPPPLAGGPSTDTQYF. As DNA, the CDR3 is TGTGCCAGCAGCCCCCCCCCTCTAGCGGGGGGACCTAGCACAGATACGCAGTATTTT.

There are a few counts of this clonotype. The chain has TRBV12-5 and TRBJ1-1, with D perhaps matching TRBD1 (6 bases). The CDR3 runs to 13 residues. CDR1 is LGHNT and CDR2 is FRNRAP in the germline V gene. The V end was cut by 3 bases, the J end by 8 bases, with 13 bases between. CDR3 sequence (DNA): TGTGCTAGTGGTTTATATCCCGGGACAGAAGCTTTCTTT. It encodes CASGLYPGTEAFF.

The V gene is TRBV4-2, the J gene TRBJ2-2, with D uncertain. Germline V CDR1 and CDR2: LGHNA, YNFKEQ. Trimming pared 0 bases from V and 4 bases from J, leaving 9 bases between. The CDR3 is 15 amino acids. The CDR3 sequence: CASSQEPLGTGELFF. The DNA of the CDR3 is TGTGCCAGCAGCCAAGAGCCGTTGGGCACCGGGGAGCTGTTTTTT.